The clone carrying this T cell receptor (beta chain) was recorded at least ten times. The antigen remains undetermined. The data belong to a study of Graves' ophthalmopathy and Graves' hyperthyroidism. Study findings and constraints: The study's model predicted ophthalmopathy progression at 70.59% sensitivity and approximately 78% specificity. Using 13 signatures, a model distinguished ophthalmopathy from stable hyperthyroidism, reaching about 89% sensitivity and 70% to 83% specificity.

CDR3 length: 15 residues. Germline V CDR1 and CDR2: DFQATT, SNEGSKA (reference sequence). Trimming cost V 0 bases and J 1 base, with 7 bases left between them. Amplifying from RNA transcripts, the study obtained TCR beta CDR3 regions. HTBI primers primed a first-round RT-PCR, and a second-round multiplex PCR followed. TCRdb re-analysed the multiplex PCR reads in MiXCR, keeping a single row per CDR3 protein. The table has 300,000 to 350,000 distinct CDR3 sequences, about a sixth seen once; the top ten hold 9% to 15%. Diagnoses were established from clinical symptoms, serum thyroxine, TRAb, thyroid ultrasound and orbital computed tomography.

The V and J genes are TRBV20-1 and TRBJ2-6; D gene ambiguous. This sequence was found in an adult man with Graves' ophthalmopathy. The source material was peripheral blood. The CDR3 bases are TGCAGTGCTAGAGATCCAGTATCTGGGGCCAACGTCCTGACTTTC. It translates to CSARDPVSGANVLTF.